These T cell receptor beta chains were read from a single sample in a study of blood T cell repertoires in COVID-19. Clones were read by immunoSEQ multiplex PCR, and TCRdb kept only the in-frame ones, dropping some. The table shows 150,000 to 200,000 clones, with 86% occurring only once. Sequences were obtained from peripheral blood. Every receptor here comes from a man aged 55 to 69 with acute or convalescent COVID-19. Each CDR3 is given with its conserved first and last residue. The D gene is left open where the match is weak. Size values are once, few and many counts, or a class for expanded clones, and some rows have none.

D	V	size	J	CDR3	DNA
.	TRBV4-1	once	TRBJ2-1	CASSQDGGLVFLNEQFF	TGCGCCAGCAGCCAAGATGGGGGACTGGTGTTTCTTAATGAGCAGTTCTTC
TRBD2	TRBV5-1	.	TRBJ2-5	CASSSDGGRVLETQYF	TGCGCCAGCAGCTCGGATGGCGGGAGAGTATTGGAGACCCAGTACTTC
.	TRBV5-1	once	TRBJ2-1	CATSEGAPSYNEQFF	TGCGCCACCAGCGAGGGCGCCCCCTCCTACAATGAGCAGTTCTTC
TRBD1	TRBV24-1	.	TRBJ1-5	CATSAQGESQPQHF	TGTGCCACCAGTGCACAGGGGGAAAGTCAGCCCCAGCATTTT
TRBD1	TRBV29-1	.	TRBJ1-2	CSVVTGWTGGGYTF	TGCAGCGTTGTGACGGGCTGGACAGGCGGTGGCTACACCTTC
.	TRBV7-8	.	TRBJ1-5	CASSSVGGLDQPQHF	TGTGCCAGCAGCTCAGTGGGGGGGCTGGACCAGCCCCAGCATTTT
.	TRBV30	.	TRBJ2-2	CAWRWGPNTGELFF	TGTGCCTGGAGGTGGGGGCCGAACACCGGGGAGCTGTTTTTT
.	TRBV7-3	many	TRBJ1-2	CASSLTGQADRGYTF	TGTGCCAGCAGCTTAACGGGGCAGGCGGATAGGGGCTACACCTTC
TRBD1	TRBV12-3/TRBV12-4	.	TRBJ2-5	CASSSRGQETQYF	TGTGCCAGCAGTTCCAGGGGGCAAGAGACCCAGTACTTC
.	TRBV19	.	TRBJ1-3	CATRGGNPGNTIYF	TGTGCCACCCGAGGGGGTAATCCTGGAAACACCATATATTTT
TRBD2	TRBV29-1	.	TRBJ2-1	CSALRLAENEQFF	TGCAGCGCCCTGAGGCTAGCGGAGAATGAGCAGTTCTTC
TRBD2	TRBV25-1	.	TRBJ2-3	CASSDPAGNTDTQYF	TGTGCCAGCAGTGACCCAGCGGGAAACACAGATACGCAGTATTTT
.	TRBV5-4	many	TRBJ2-3	CASSPQGGDTQYF	TGTGCCAGCAGCCCACAGGGCGGGGATACGCAGTATTTT
.	TRBV30	.	TRBJ1-1	CAWSVQAGTEAFF	TGTGCCTGGAGTGTCCAGGCTGGGACTGAAGCTTTCTTT
.	TRBV28	.	TRBJ2-7	CASSLGGTVAGEQYF	TGTGCCAGCAGTTTAGGGGGGACGGTGGCGGGCGAGCAGTACTTC
TRBD2	TRBV10-3	once	TRBJ2-1	CAISAGGGSYNEQFF	TGTGCCATCAGTGCCGGGGGAGGGTCCTACAATGAGCAGTTCTTC
.	TRBV10-2	.	TRBJ2-6	CASSEGGAVAGANVLTF	TGCGCCAGCAGTGAGGGGGGGGCTGTGGCTGGGGCCAACGTCCTGACTTTC
TRBD1	TRBV9	.	TRBJ2-7	CASSQKLQGYEQYF	TGTGCCAGCAGCCAGAAACTACAGGGGTACGAGCAGTACTTC
.	TRBV10-2	.	TRBJ2-7	CASSDPFREQYF	TGCGCCAGCAGTGACCCTTTTCGGGAGCAGTACTTC
TRBD1	TRBV10-3	.	TRBJ2-7	CATGQGGKEQYF	TGTGCCACTGGACAGGGTGGGAAAGAGCAGTACTTC
TRBD2	TRBV18	once	TRBJ2-3	CASSPPAGGRADTQYF	TGTGCCAGCTCACCACCGGCAGGCGGGAGGGCAGATACGCAGTATTTT
TRBD2	TRBV6-5	.	TRBJ2-7	CASSLIAGVGEQYF	TGTGCCAGCAGCCTTATAGCGGGAGTTGGCGAGCAGTACTTC
TRBD1	TRBV2	.	TRBJ1-6	CASSEGQGGSPLHF	TGTGCCAGCAGTGAGGGACAGGGAGGCTCACCCCTCCACTTT
TRBD2	TRBV14	.	TRBJ2-3	CASSPSGSVGHTQYF	TGTGCCAGCAGTCCTAGCGGGAGTGTCGGGCATACGCAGTATTTT
.	TRBV6-9	once	TRBJ1-1	CASNLTRQGREAFF	TGTGCCAGCAATTTAACGAGGCAGGGTCGGGAAGCTTTCTTT
.	TRBV10-1	.	TRBJ2-3	CASSGFRDTQYF	TGCGCCAGCAGTGGATTCAGGGATACGCAGTATTTT
.	TRBV7-9	.	TRBJ2-2	CASSLASPFPGELFF	TGTGCCAGCAGCTTAGCTAGCCCCTTCCCCGGGGAGCTGTTTTTT
TRBD2	TRBV5-1	.	TRBJ2-1	CASSLIAGGETEQFF	TGCGCCAGCAGCTTGATAGCGGGAGGGGAAACTGAGCAGTTCTTC
TRBD2	TRBV5-1	.	TRBJ2-1	CASSTGTSEYNEQFF	TGCGCCAGCAGTACCGGGACTAGCGAATACAATGAGCAGTTCTTC
.	TRBV7-9	.	TRBJ1-1	CASSPPLRLRLNTEAFF	TGTGCCAGCAGCCCCCCCCTTAGGTTGCGGCTTAACACTGAAGCTTTCTTT
TRBD2	TRBV18	.	TRBJ2-1	CASSPSSGRNEQFF	TGTGCCAGCTCACCGTCTAGCGGGAGGAATGAGCAGTTCTTC
.	TRBV9	.	TRBJ1-6	CASSPQGTVNSPLHF	TGTGCCAGCAGCCCCCAAGGGACTGTAAATTCACCCCTCCACTTT
.	TRBV18	.	TRBJ2-7	CASSPQGAEEYF	TGTGCCAGCTCACCACAAGGAGCCGAGGAGTACTTC
.	TRBV2	.	TRBJ1-2	CASSEIQGGYTF	TGTGCCAGCAGTGAAATCCAGGGCGGCTACACCTTC
TRBD1	TRBV5-1	.	TRBJ1-2	CASSQGTARDYGYTF	TGCGCCAGCAGCCAAGGGACAGCACGAGACTATGGCTACACCTTC
.	TRBV29-1	.	TRBJ2-2	CSVEVGRTNTGELFF	TGCAGCGTTGAAGTGGGGCGCACGAACACCGGGGAGCTGTTTTTT
TRBD1	TRBV5-1	.	TRBJ1-6	CASSFDRGNSPLHF	TGCGCCAGCAGCTTTGACAGGGGGAATTCACCCCTCCACTTT
TRBD1	TRBV6-5	.	TRBJ2-7	CASRSSQGAREQYF	TGTGCCAGCCGATCCTCACAGGGGGCGAGGGAGCAGTACTTC
.	TRBV11-2	once	TRBJ1-3	CASSFNTGTGNTIYF	TGTGCCAGCAGTTTCAACACAGGGACTGGAAACACCATATATTTT
.	TRBV2	.	TRBJ2-2	CASRETSNTGELFF	TGTGCCAGCAGGGAAACATCGAACACCGGGGAGCTGTTTTTT
.	TRBV19	.	TRBJ1-5	CASSIRTPSSYFRPQHF	TGTGCCAGTAGTATAAGGACACCTTCATCCTATTTCCGTCCCCAGCATTTT
.	TRBV6-5	.	TRBJ2-2	CASQTGGTGELFF	TGTGCCAGCCAAACCGGGGGCACCGGGGAGCTGTTTTTT
.	TRBV18	.	TRBJ1-2	CASSPIVPGYGYTF	TGTGCCAGCTCACCAATCGTTCCAGGCTATGGCTACACCTTC
TRBD1	TRBV7-2	once	TRBJ1-1	CASSLFRGDTEAFF	TGTGCCAGCAGCTTATTCAGGGGGGACACTGAAGCTTTCTTT
.	TRBV5-1	.	TRBJ1-1	CASSLYSLNTEAFF	TGCGCCAGCAGCTTGTACAGTTTGAACACTGAAGCTTTCTTT
.	TRBV7-2	.	TRBJ2-4	CASSPGQLLAKNIQYF	TGTGCCAGCAGCCCCGGACAGCTTCTAGCCAAAAACATTCAGTACTTC
.	TRBV12-3/TRBV12-4	.	TRBJ1-1	CASSLIGKAFF	TGTGCCAGCAGTTTAATCGGGAAAGCTTTCTTT
.	TRBV24-1	.	TRBJ2-1	CATSDWSNEQFF	TGTGCCACCAGTGATTGGAGCAATGAGCAGTTCTTC
.	TRBV29-1	.	TRBJ2-3	CSGGGPDTQYF	TGCAGCGGAGGAGGGCCAGATACGCAGTATTTT
.	TRBV15	.	TRBJ1-4	CATSRTGTGGEKLFF	TGTGCCACCAGCAGAACCGGGACGGGGGGGGAAAAACTGTTTTTT
.	TRBV5-1	.	TRBJ1-1	CASSLGHPGWNTEAFF	TGCGCCAGCAGCTTGGGGCACCCAGGATGGAACACTGAAGCTTTCTTT
TRBD2	TRBV7-2	.	TRBJ2-7	CASSSRGGSLAYEQYF	TGTGCCAGCAGCTCCCGGGGCGGGAGTTTAGCCTACGAGCAGTACTTC